One and the same sample provided the 7 T cell receptor beta chains below, sequenced in a study of blood T cell repertoires in COVID-19. Clones were read by immunoSEQ multiplex PCR, and TCRdb kept only the in-frame ones, dropping some. The sample has some 350,000 clones, around 91% seen once; the top ten hold 6.5% to 7%. The sample comprised peripheral blood. The receptors were gathered from a man aged 18 to 35 with active or convalescent COVID-19.

This chain connects TRBV3-1 (or the pseudogene TRBV3-2) to TRBJ1-5; D is unclear. The germline gives CDR1 LGHDT, CDR2 YNNKEL (reference sequence). This CDR3 is built from 13 residues. The V gene lost 10 bases and the J gene lost 14 bases, with 24 bases spanning the gap. DNA for the CDR3: TGTGCCATTGACGGACTTCTCTCTCTTCGGGAGCATTTT. It is translated as CAIDGLLSLREHF.

The chain carries TRBV5-4 and TRBJ2-3; the D gene is possibly TRBD2 (7 bases). Germline V gives CDR1 SGHNT, CDR2 YYREEE (reference sequence). The V gene lost 4 bases and the J gene lost 5 bases, with 17 bases spanning the gap. The CDR3 runs to 15 residues. As DNA, the CDR3 is TGTGCCAGCAGCCGCCTAGCGGAGGGGGGAGATACGCAGTATTTT. Encoded protein: CASSRLAEGGDTQYF.

Comments on this clone: Its ends do not fully match the called genes, so a read error is possible. This chain uses TRBV5-1 with TRBJ2-7, with 16 bases lining up with TRBD2. The CDR3 length is 18 residues. The germline V gene has CDR1 SGHRS and CDR2 YFSETQ. The CDR3 region is CASSLAGTSGRASHEQYF. CDR3 coding DNA: TGCGCCAGCAGCCTGGCCGGGACTAGCGGGAGGGCCTCCCACGAGCAGTACTTC.

The chain couples TRBV4-1 to TRBJ2-3; 14 bases map to TRBD2. The CDR3 length is 19 residues. CDR1 and CDR2 (germline): MGHRA, YSYEKL. V lost 2 bases and J lost 0; bases outside the gene matches: 7. The CDR3 is CASSQLGLAGVNSTDTQYF. The DNA of the CDR3 is TGCGCCAGCAGCCAATTGGGACTAGCGGGGGTAAATAGCACAGATACGCAGTATTTT.

This clone was detected once. The chain employs TRBV11-2 and TRBJ2-7; D is perhaps TRBD2 (7 bases). CDR3 length: 17 amino acids. CDR1 SGHAT and CDR2 FQNNGV come from the germline V gene. The germline V and J ends were trimmed by 0 bases and 3 bases, with 18 bases remaining between them. Written as DNA, the CDR3 is TGTGCCAGCAGCTTAGATCTCCCGGGGGGCCGGGTCTACGAGCAGTACTTC. Amino acids: CASSLDLPGGRVYEQYF.

The chain links TRBV15 to TRBJ2-7; D not certain. Germline lookup yields CDR1 LNHNV and CDR2 YYDKDF (reference sequence). The germline V and J ends were trimmed by 0 bases and 3 bases, with 6 bases remaining between them. The CDR3 loop spans 13 amino acids. The CDR3 DNA reads TGTGCCACCAGCAGAGAAGCGTTCTACGAGCAGTACTTC. Protein: CATSREAFYEQYF.

The chain is built from TRBV19 and TRBJ1-5, with 7 nucleotides matching TRBD1. The V gene's germline CDR1 is LNHDA and CDR2 SQIVND (reference sequence). This CDR3 region has 16 residues. The trim removed 5 bases at V and 5 bases at J, leaving 12 bases unmatched. The CDR3 spells CASSVTGASSYQPQHF. Here the CDR3 DNA reads TGTGCCAGTAGTGTAACAGGGGCGTCATCGTATCAGCCCCAGCATTTT.